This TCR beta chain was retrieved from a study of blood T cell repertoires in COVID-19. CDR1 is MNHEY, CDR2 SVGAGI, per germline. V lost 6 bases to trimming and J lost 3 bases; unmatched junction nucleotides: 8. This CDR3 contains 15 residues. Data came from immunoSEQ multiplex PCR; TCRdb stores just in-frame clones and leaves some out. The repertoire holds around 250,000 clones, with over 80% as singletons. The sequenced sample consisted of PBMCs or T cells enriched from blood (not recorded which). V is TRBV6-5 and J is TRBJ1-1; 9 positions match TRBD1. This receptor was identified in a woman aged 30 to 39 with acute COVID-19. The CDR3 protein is CASRDRGGMDTEAFF. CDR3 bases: TGTGCCAGCAGGGACAGGGGCGGCATGGACACTGAAGCTTTCTTT.